One sample yielded the 3 T cell receptor beta chains listed below, sequenced in a study of T-cell reconstitution after alpha-beta-depleted transplantation in children. Researchers prepared the TCRbeta library using unique molecular identifiers, the study reports. One entry per CDR3 protein results from TCRdb running MiXCR on the PCR reads. The sample records 170,000 or so distinct CDR3 sequences, approximately 7% being singletons. Here the sequenced sample was PBMCs from the stem cell graft donor, taken from the stem cell graft. These TCRs come from a human donor who donated a stem cell graft to a child with Wiskott-Aldrich syndrome.

This clonotype was picked up many times. V is TRBV27 and J is TRBJ2-1; 7 bases are a match to TRBD1. This CDR3 has 16 residues. CDR1 is MNHEY, CDR2 SMNVEV, per germline (reference sequence). The trim removed 6 bases at V and 2 bases at J, leaving 10 bases unmatched. CDR3 coding DNA: TGTGCCAGCAGCCCTACTTCCGGGACAGCCTACAATGAGCAGTTCTTC. Translated: CASSPTSGTAYNEQFF.

This clonotype was seen repeatedly, ten times or more. The rearrangement uses TRBV20-1 and TRBJ2-5; D is ambiguous. Trimming stripped 3 bases from V and 2 bases from J, with 10 bases between. This CDR3 is 13 amino acids long. CDR1 is DFQATT, CDR2 SNEGSKA, per germline (reference sequence). The CDR3 region has the DNA TGCAGTGCTAGGAAAATAACACAAGAGACCCAGTACTTC. Protein sequence: CSARKITQETQYF.

The J gene is TRBJ2-7, the V gene TRBV28; tentatively, D is TRBD1 or TRBD2 (5 bases each). From germline, CDR1 is MDHEN and CDR2 SYDVKM. V was clipped by 1 base and J by 6 bases, with 13 bases between them. This CDR3 spans 14 amino acids. CDR3 loop: CASSLSGTFSEQYF. The CDR3 DNA follows: TGTGCCAGCAGTTTATCCGGGACGTTCAGCGAGCAGTACTTC.